These 12 T cell receptor beta chains were sequenced from one sample in a study of blood T cell repertoires in COVID-19. Here immunoSEQ multiplex PCR was the method, and the copy in TCRdb shows in-frame clones only, minus some. The sample lists some 160,000 clones, about 80% occurring once. The sequenced material came from PBMCs or T cells enriched from blood (not recorded which). The receptors here all came from a woman aged 60-70 years who had recovered from COVID-19.

V is TRBV3-1 (or the pseudogene TRBV3-2) and J is TRBJ1-1; 8 bases are shared with TRBD1. Germline values: CDR1 LGHDT, CDR2 YNNKEL (reference sequence). Trimming at V came to 4 bases and at J to 10 bases, leaving 8 bases not matched to a gene. The CDR3 contains 13 residues. DNA for the CDR3: TGTGCCAGCAGCCCCCAGGGGGCTCCTGGAGCTTTCTTT. Its protein product is CASSPQGAPGAFF.

Here the CDR3 reads CASSSGGAGYEQFF. The CDR3 nucleotides read TGTGCCAGCAGCTCCGGGGGGGCAGGTTATGAGCAGTTCTTC. The chain has TRBV6-5 and TRBJ2-1; 8 bases match TRBD2. The germline V gene encodes CDR1 MNHEY and CDR2 SVGAGI. CDR3 length: 14 amino acids. J gave up 8 bases and V 6 bases, and 9 bases lay outside the gene matches.

The chain joins TRBV2 to TRBJ1-5; 11 bases agree with TRBD1. The J segment lost 4 bases and the V segment lost 8 bases, leaving 4 bases of the junction unmatched. The germline gives CDR1 SNHLY, CDR2 FYNNEI. This CDR3 comprises 14 residues. This chain's CDR3 is CASQGQGDNQPQHF. The CDR3 DNA sequence: TGTGCCAGCCAGGGACAGGGGGATAATCAGCCCCAGCATTTT.

V gene TRBV5-1 combines with J gene TRBJ2-2, with 8 bases matching TRBD2. CDR3 length equals 15 residues. Germline trimming cut 0 bases from V and 4 bases from J; bases unmatched to any gene: 2. Germline assignment: CDR1 SGHRS and CDR2 YFSETQ. In nucleotides, the CDR3 is TGCGCCAGCAGCTTGGATGGACTAGCCACCGGGGAGCTGTTTTTT. Amino acids: CASSLDGLATGELFF.

The chain has TRBV7-3 and TRBJ2-1; D possibly corresponds to TRBD2 (5 bases). The CDR3 extends over 14 amino acids. V was cut by 0 bases and J by 7 bases, with 10 bases left in between. Germline V gene sequence: CDR1 SGHTA, CDR2 FQGTGA. The CDR3 DNA reads TGTGCCAGCAGCTTAACCCCCCGGGGTAATGAGCAGTTCTTC. The encoded protein is CASSLTPRGNEQFF.

The chain couples TRBV7-9 to TRBJ1-2, with 10 bases matching TRBD1. The junction had 7 bases not matched to a gene; V was cut back by 0 bases and J by 3 bases. Germline V lookup: CDR1 SEHNR, CDR2 FQNEAQ (reference sequence). The CDR3 spans 17 residues. The DNA for the CDR3 is TGTGCCAGCAGCTTAGCGTGGACCGGGACAGGGGACTATGGCTACACCTTC. It encodes CASSLAWTGTGDYGYTF.

In this sample, this clone turned up a few times. The chain recombines TRBV5-6 with TRBJ2-5, with a weak D call TRBD1 (5 bases). Germline V gives CDR1 SGHDT, CDR2 YYEEEE. CDR3 length: 12 residues. Trimming pared 4 bases from V and 4 bases from J, leaving 8 bases between. CDR3 DNA: TGTGCCAGCAGCCACGACAGAGAGACCCAGTACTTC. Translation gives CASSHDRETQYF.

A few counts support this clone. The V call is TRBV6-1, the J call TRBJ1-5, with 9 bases identical to TRBD1. This CDR3 comprises 16 residues. Per germline, CDR1 MNHNS and CDR2 SASEGT. The V gene end was trimmed by 2 bases and the J gene end by 5 bases; junction bases not matched to a gene: 7. The CDR3 DNA follows: TGTGCCAGCAGTGAAAAGCGCGGGACAGGGTATCAGCCCCAGCATTTT. It encodes CASSEKRGTGYQPQHF.

This chain links TRBV5-1 with TRBJ2-6; 9 positions agree with TRBD2. J was trimmed by 2 bases and V by 0 bases; bases with no gene match: 6. Germline V gene sequence: CDR1 SGHRS, CDR2 YFSETQ. The length of the CDR3 is 18 residues. CDR3 DNA sequence: TGCGCCAGCAGCTTGGTGGTAGCGGGAGCTACTGGGGCCAACGTCCTGACTTTC. Protein sequence: CASSLVVAGATGANVLTF.

J is TRBJ1-2 and V is TRBV28, with no clear D. V was trimmed by 5 bases and J by 2 bases, leaving 12 bases between them. The CDR3 contains 14 residues. CDR1 and CDR2 (germline): MDHEN, SYDVKM. The CDR3 sequence is CASSPMGPNYGYTF. DNA of the CDR3: TGTGCCAGCAGTCCGATGGGCCCAAACTATGGCTACACCTTC.

The chain uses TRBV5-1 and TRBJ1-1; 11 bases match TRBD1. The CDR3 consists of 16 residues. CDR1 SGHRS and CDR2 YFSETQ come from the germline V gene. The ends lost 4 bases at V and 1 base at J; junction bases unmatched: 6. CDR3 in amino acids: CASSAGTGGSNTEAFF. CDR3 nucleotides: TGCGCCAGCAGCGCCGGGACAGGGGGTTCGAACACTGAAGCTTTCTTT. The full variable domain, rest sourced from reference TRBV5-1 and TRBJ1-1, is KAGVTQTPRYLIKTRGQQVTLSCSPISGHRSVSWYQQTPGQGLQFLFEYFSETQRNKGNFPGRFSGRQFSNSRSEMNVSTLELGDSALYLCASSAGTGGSNTEAFFGQGTRLTVV.

This rearrangement joins TRBV7-8 to TRBJ1-5; D is unresolved. The CDR3 has 16 residues. CDR1 is SGHVS, CDR2 FQNEAQ, per germline. Trimming shortened V by 5 bases and J by 3 bases, and 17 bases separated the two germline ends. The CDR3, as DNA: TGTGCCAGCAGCCCAACCGGAGGACCCTCCAATCAGCCCCAGCATTTT. It encodes CASSPTGGPSNQPQHF.